This paragraph covers one TCR beta chain sequence. The antigen is unknown. Germline V gene sequence: CDR1 SEHNR, CDR2 FQNEAQ (reference sequence). Losses at the gene ends were 4 bases for V and 0 bases for J; bases not matched to a gene: 6. The CDR3 consists of 15 residues. The data stem from a study of T cells in tumors after PD-1 blockade. Study summary: Daily vismodegib 150 mg continued in a subset of anti-PD-1-treated patients. Peripheral blood samples averaged 36,536 unique clonotypes and 113,528 templates. The study, taken as a whole, reports: Some novel exhausted tumor clones appeared in pre-treatment blood, suggesting peripheral recruitment.

Only in-frame clones appear in the TCRdb table, and some are missing; sequencing was by immunoSEQ multiplex PCR. The sample lists 15,000 or so clones, roughly 82% occurring once. This sequence joins TRBV7-9 and TRBJ2-7, with 7 bases that match TRBD1. The sequence came from a human donor with basal cell carcinoma. The sequenced sample was PBMCs, obtained after anti-PD-1 treatment. As DNA, the CDR3 is TGTGCCAGCAGCTCGCTCGACAGGGTCTCCTACGAGCAGTACTTC. It yields the protein CASSSLDRVSYEQYF.